Listed here are 5 T cell receptor beta chains from one sample, sequenced in a study of cytomegalovirus exposure and HLA in healthy donors. The PCR had 60 Vbeta and 13 Jbeta primers. Only in-frame clones appear in the TCRdb table, and some are missing; sequencing was by immunoSEQ multiplex PCR. In the table there are more than 55,000 clones, around 83% of which are singletons. The specimen was PBMCs. These receptors were obtained from a man in his thirties or forties in good health and CMV-seronegative.

The V and J genes are TRBV5-1 and TRBJ1-2, with 7 bases fitting TRBD1. There are 14 residues in the CDR3. V gave up 4 bases and J gave up 7 bases; unmatched junction bases: 10. The germline gives CDR1 SGHRS, CDR2 YFSETQ. The CDR3 coding sequence is TGCGCCAGCAGCACCCAGGGGGGTAGCTCTGGCTACACCTTC. Translated, it gives CASSTQGGSSGYTF.

This clone was counted only a few times. The chain links TRBV27 to TRBJ2-3; D gene uncertain. Trimming took off 5 bases at V and 3 bases at J, with 18 bases between the two ends. This CDR3 region has 16 residues. CDR1 is MNHEY, CDR2 SMNVEV, per germline (reference sequence). The CDR3: CASSPLNRGLTDTQYF. The CDR3 nucleotides read TGTGCCAGCAGTCCCCTCAACCGCGGCTTAACAGATACGCAGTATTTT.

This clone was seen more than once but under ten times. The chain has TRBV5-4 and TRBJ1-1; 9 nucleotides line up with TRBD1. The CDR3 spans 12 residues. CDR1 is SGHNT and CDR2 is YYREEE in the germline V gene (reference sequence). The V and J ends lost 2 bases and 10 bases, in that order; junction bases with no gene match: 3. This chain's CDR3 is CASSFETGGAFF. The DNA for the CDR3 is TGTGCCAGCAGCTTCGAGACAGGGGGAGCTTTCTTT.

This chain uses TRBV6-5 with TRBJ1-3; 8 nucleotides line up with TRBD1. Germline values: CDR1 MNHEY, CDR2 SVGAGI. V gave up 0 bases and J gave up 4 bases; unmatched junction bases: 5. The CDR3 extends over 16 amino acids. The CDR3 here is CASSYSARGHGNTIYF. The CDR3 nucleotides read TGTGCCAGCAGTTACTCCGCCAGGGGGCACGGAAACACCATATATTTT.

The chain employs TRBV6-6 and TRBJ1-4; D is possibly TRBD1 (6 bases). This CDR3 has 15 amino acids. From germline, CDR1 is MNHNY and CDR2 SVGAGI (reference sequence). The V end lost 5 bases, the J end lost 3 bases, and 13 bases lay between the germline ends. The CDR3 DNA is TGTGCCAGCAGTGGCCAGGGGCGCGCTAATGAAAAACTGTTTTTT. This codes for CASSGQGRANEKLFF.